This is a list of T cell receptor beta chains from one sample in a study of CD8 T cells in Susac syndrome. TCRdb redid the calling of the immunoSEQ multiplex PCR reads with MiXCR, one entry per CDR3 protein. This table has some 250,000 distinct CDR3 sequences, about 96% appearing once. The sample taken for sequencing was CD4+ T cells from PBMCs. These receptors all stem from a human donor with Susac syndrome. CDR3s leave out the opening cysteine and the closing phenylalanine or tryptophan. A D gene is named only where the DNA matches it firmly. Rows give clone size only sometimes, using once, few, many, or a class for an expanded clone.

>-|TRBV6-1|-
ASSEARAGANVLT
>-|TRBV5-1|-
ASSLGPSSGNTIY
>-|TRBV9|-
ASSPRGSNYGYT
>-|TRBV20-1|TRBD2
SATPNYAGAYEQY
>-|TRBV20-1|-
SSPDYPGDEQF
>once|TRBV7-8|TRBD1
ASSPKRTGYRTGANVLT
>once|TRBV29-1|-
SVQTGRSEAF
>-|TRBV29-1|TRBD2
SVELLAGGSYEQY
>-|TRBV29-1|TRBD1
SVVRTGGVAEAF
>-|TRBV29-1|TRBD1
SVETTGFSYGYT
>once|TRBV20-1|TRBD1
SAIRQGAGETQY
>few|TRBV28|TRBD1
ASSTPGQSYEQY
>-|TRBV7-9|-
ASSPVLSGANVLT
>once|TRBV3-1|-
ASSQEQGAGANVLT
>-|TRBV6-6|-
ASSYSPGHFDGGYT
>-|TRBV30|TRBD1
AWDPGQRNQPQH
>-|TRBV30|TRBD1
AWAGQGTYEQY
>-|TRBV20-1|-
SAREDYGYT
>once|TRBV20-1|-
SARDSAHSNQPQH
>-|TRBV20-1|TRBD2
SATGTSGRGGDTQY
>-|TRBV20-1|-
SARALDRSYEQY
>once|TRBV11-2|-
ASSLRGDGEKLF
>-|TRBV9|-
ASSVVDSYNEQF
>-|TRBV20-1|TRBD2
SASPGLAGHEQF
>-|TRBV15|-
ATSRDFWGGKDTQY
>-|TRBV20-1|-
SARGDYPYEQY
>-|TRBV4-1|TRBD2
ASSQDRLAGTTDTQY
>once|TRBV6-6|-
ASRGQEGTGELF
>-|TRBV5-1|-
ASSPRQVNTEAF
>-|TRBV30|-
ASDRKGSNEQF
>once|TRBV14|-
ASSQDRGTEYNEQF
>-|TRBV19|-
ASSDRVTYGYT
>-|TRBV20-1|TRBD2
SAIAGDNEQF
>-|TRBV3-1|-
ASSQSLLADTQY
>-|TRBV6-1|TRBD2
ASSPVRLAGGNEQF
>-|TRBV28|-
ATRGLGEAF
>-|TRBV5-1|-
ASSFVDRRPYNEQF
>-|TRBV20-1|-
SAGPRIREGYT
>-|TRBV29-1|TRBD1
SVAWTGDSYT
>-|TRBV6-2/TRBV6-3|TRBD1
ASTRGQRNQPQH
>once|TRBV4-2|-
ASSQEGTSGQY
>-|TRBV24-1|TRBD1
ATSDSDRGLNTQY
>-|TRBV24-1|-
ATSDLGSYNEQF
>-|TRBV20-1|-
SASGGTTAQH
>-|TRBV30|TRBD1
AWSPGQGFTAPQH
>-|TRBV9|-
ASSSRDINTEAF
>-|TRBV6-6|TRBD1
ASSKGTGGQPQH
>-|TRBV7-3|TRBD2
ASSLTSGSTGELF
>-|TRBV12-3/TRBV12-4|TRBD2
ASRIDPGLAKTGELF
>-|TRBV12-3/TRBV12-4|-
ASSSGPREETQY
>-|TRBV27|TRBD1
ASSPMLLRDSSYEQY
>-|TRBV20-1|-
SARDPPGGYT
>once|TRBV20-1|-
SARLNSNEKLF
>-|TRBV11-2|-
ASSSQRGGGTQY
>-|TRBV30|-
AWSLGGAAKNIQY